Listed below are T cell receptor beta chains from one sample, sequenced in a study of human thymus T cells. Measured with immunoSEQ multiplex PCR; TCRdb has only the in-frame clones, and not every one. The sample holds over 35,000 clones, approximately 95% seen once. Material for sequencing was blood. The receptor set was obtained from a boy under two years old with a congenital heart defect but otherwise immunologically healthy. Both conserved end residues are part of each CDR3. A D gene is named only where the DNA matches it firmly. The size of a clone is reported for some rows only, either as once, few or many, or as a class for expanded clones.

NA	TRBV5-4	TRBD2	TRBJ2-2	TGTGCCAGCAGCTTGGCGGGGGGGCTCGAGGAGCTGTTTTTT	CASSLAGGLEELFF
once	TRBV5-1	TRBD2	TRBJ2-2	TGCGCCAGCAGCTCGACTAGCGGGGGGGCCGCGGACACCGGGGAGCTGTTTTTT	CASSSTSGGAADTGELFF
NA	TRBV28	NA	TRBJ1-3	TGTGCCAGCAGTTTACACTCTGGAAACACCATATATTTT	CASSLHSGNTIYF
NA	TRBV6-6	TRBD2	TRBJ2-3	TGTGCCAGTCTACTAGCGGGGGGGCATACGCAGTATTTT	CASLLAGGHTQYF
NA	TRBV15	NA	TRBJ2-3	TGTGCCACCAGCAGAGATATAGGTGTGGCAGATACGCAGTATTTT	CATSRDIGVADTQYF
NA	TRBV7-2	NA	TRBJ2-7	TGTGCCAGCAGCCGCCTTTACGAGCAGTACTTC	CASSRLYEQYF
NA	TRBV4-2	TRBD1	TRBJ1-2	TGTGCCAGCAGCCAAGATCAGGGGACAGCTGATGGCTACACCTTC	CASSQDQGTADGYTF
NA	TRBV18	TRBD2	TRBJ2-3	TGTGCCAGCTCACCAGGGGGGGGCACAGATACGCAGTATTTT	CASSPGGGTDTQYF
NA	TRBV21-1	NA	TRBJ1-1	TGTGCCAGCAGCAAAGGTGGACAGCCGTTAACTGAAGCTTTCTTT	CASSKGGQPLTEAFF
NA	TRBV6-5	TRBD1	TRBJ1-2	TGTGCCAGCAGTTACTCGGGACAGGGGGCTGGCTACACCTTC	CASSYSGQGAGYTF
once	TRBV4-2	NA	TRBJ1-1	TGTGCCAGCAGCCAAGACAGCTGGAACACTGAAGCTTTCTTT	CASSQDSWNTEAFF
NA	TRBV28	NA	TRBJ1-3	TGTGCCAGCAGTGCCACACTATCTGGAAACACCATATATTTT	CASSATLSGNTIYF
NA	TRBV27	NA	TRBJ2-2	TGTGCCAGCAGACAGACCGGGACCCACACCGGGGAGCTGTTTTTT	CASRQTGTHTGELFF
NA	TRBV5-5	NA	TRBJ1-2	TGTGCCAGCAGCCCCGGGCCGACCCGGGCGGCTAACTATGGCTACACCTTC	CASSPGPTRAANYGYTF
NA	TRBV5-1	NA	TRBJ2-3	TGCGCCAGCAGCATTTCCACAGATACGCAGTATTTT	CASSISTDTQYF
NA	TRBV30	NA	TRBJ2-7	TGTGCCTGGAGTCGGGACTCCCCCTACGAGCAGTACTTC	CAWSRDSPYEQYF
NA	TRBV7-6	TRBD2	TRBJ2-7	TGTGCCAGCAGCTTAACTAGCGGTTCCTACGAGCAGTACTTC	CASSLTSGSYEQYF
NA	TRBV7-2	NA	TRBJ2-5	TGTGCCAGCAGCTTAGTCGGCGGGGAACAAGAGACCCAGTACTTC	CASSLVGGEQETQYF
NA	TRBV28	NA	TRBJ2-7	TGTGCCAGCAGTTTAAATCTGTTCTACGAGCAGTACTTC	CASSLNLFYEQYF
NA	TRBV4-3	NA	TRBJ1-2	TGCGCCAGCAGCCGCCGGGGAGGGGCGTTCTATGGCTACACCTTC	CASSRRGGAFYGYTF
NA	TRBV7-9	NA	TRBJ2-3	TGTGCCAGCAGCCCCGGGACAATTTTAACAGATACGCAGTATTTT	CASSPGTILTDTQYF
NA	TRBV7-9	TRBD2	TRBJ2-7	TGTGCCAGCAGCTGGAATAGCGGGGGGGGTTACGAGCAGTACTTC	CASSWNSGGGYEQYF
NA	TRBV7-9	NA	TRBJ2-7	TGTGCCAGCAGCCACGGTATGGCCGACGAGCAGTACTTC	CASSHGMADEQYF
NA	TRBV11-2	TRBD2	TRBJ2-4	TGTGCCAGCAGCTTAGCGGGGGGGCAAAACATTCAGTACTTC	CASSLAGGQNIQYF
NA	TRBV7-2	TRBD1	TRBJ2-3	TGTGCCAGCAGCTTAGCGAGGGGACAGATCACAGATACGCAGTATTTT	CASSLARGQITDTQYF
NA	TRBV21-1	NA	TRBJ1-5	TGTGCCAGCAGCAAAGTTCCGGGACCACAGCATTTT	CASSKVPGPQHF
NA	TRBV7-9	TRBD1	TRBJ2-7	TGTGCCAGCAGCTCATTTACCGGGACAGAGAACTACGAGCAGTACTTC	CASSSFTGTENYEQYF
NA	TRBV18	NA	TRBJ2-7	TGTGCCAGCTCACCAGGTGGAGGGCGATTGGAGCAGTACTTC	CASSPGGGRLEQYF
NA	TRBV7-9	NA	TRBJ2-7	TGTGCCAGCAGCTCACATAGCTCCTACGAGCAGTACTTC	CASSSHSSYEQYF
NA	TRBV4-3	TRBD2	TRBJ2-3	TGCGCCAGCAGCCATCCAACTAGCGGGGGGACCGATACGCAGTATTTT	CASSHPTSGGTDTQYF
NA	TRBV28	NA	TRBJ1-6	TGTGCCAGCAGTTTTGAGCGTTCACCCCTCCACTTT	CASSFERSPLHF
NA	TRBV12-5	NA	TRBJ2-7	TGTGCTAGTGGTCACTCCTACGAGCAGTACTTC	CASGHSYEQYF
NA	TRBV7-2	TRBD1	TRBJ1-2	TGTGCCAGCAGCCCCTCCGGGACAGCTAACTATGGCTACACCTTC	CASSPSGTANYGYTF
NA	TRBV13	TRBD2	TRBJ2-2	TGTGCCAGCAGGCACGGGACTAGCGGGGGATTTAACACCGGGGAGCTGTTTTTT	CASRHGTSGGFNTGELFF
NA	TRBV7-2	NA	TRBJ1-2	TGTGCCAGCAGCTTAGGGGCAGGTCATGGCTACACCTTC	CASSLGAGHGYTF
NA	TRBV7-2	TRBD1	TRBJ1-2	TGTGCCAGCAGCTTAATAGGACAGGGGGGGTATGGCTACACCTTC	CASSLIGQGGYGYTF
NA	TRBV9	NA	TRBJ2-1	TGTGCCAGCAGCGTCAGCTCTACATACAATGAGCAGTTCTTC	CASSVSSTYNEQFF
NA	TRBV2	NA	TRBJ1-6	TGTGCCAGCAGTGGAGGAGGTGAGGGTAGCTCACCCCTCCACTTT	CASSGGGEGSSPLHF
NA	TRBV7-2	NA	TRBJ2-2	TGTGCCAGCAGCCCCCCCGGGGAGCTGTTTTTT	CASSPPGELFF
once	TRBV4-1	TRBD1	TRBJ2-7	TGCGCCAGCAGCCAAGATCGCGCAGGGGGCCTTACCTACGAGCAGTACTTC	CASSQDRAGGLTYEQYF
NA	TRBV9	TRBD2	TRBJ2-3	TGTGCCAGCAGCGTAGACGGGGGGGCCAGCACAGATACGCAGTATTTT	CASSVDGGASTDTQYF
NA	TRBV20-1	TRBD1	TRBJ2-5	TGCAGCGGACAGGGCCACGAGACCCAGTACTTC	CSGQGHETQYF
NA	TRBV7-2	TRBD1	TRBJ2-7	TGTGCCAGCAGCTTAGGGGACAGATCCTACGAGCAGTACTTC	CASSLGDRSYEQYF
NA	TRBV27	TRBD1	TRBJ1-6	TGTGCCAGCAGTTTAGGACAGGGGAATTCACCCCTCCACTTT	CASSLGQGNSPLHF
NA	TRBV12-5	NA	TRBJ1-1	TGTGCTAGTGGTTGGGTGGAAGGGACACATGAAGCTTTCTTT	CASGWVEGTHEAFF
NA	TRBV4-3	NA	TRBJ1-4	TGCGCCAGCAGCGTGGCAGCAACTAATGAAAAACTGTTTTTT	CASSVAATNEKLFF
NA	TRBV7-6	TRBD1	TRBJ1-1	TGTGCCAGCAGCTTAGTACCCTTGGACAGGCTCATGAACACTGAAGCTTTCTTT	CASSLVPLDRLMNTEAFF
NA	TRBV5-1	NA	TRBJ1-1	TGCGCCAGCAGCTTAGGGCAGATGAACACTGAAGCTTTCTTT	CASSLGQMNTEAFF
once	TRBV2	NA	TRBJ1-3	TGTGCCAGCAGCCTGGGTGGAAACACCATATATTTT	CASSLGGNTIYF
NA	TRBV13	NA	TRBJ2-3	TGTGCCAGCAGCCACTTTCGGGGCGACACAGATACGCAGTATTTT	CASSHFRGDTDTQYF
NA	TRBV29-1	TRBD1	TRBJ1-4	TGCAGCGTTACAGGGGGCAATGAAAAACTGTTTTTT	CSVTGGNEKLFF
NA	TRBV2	TRBD2	TRBJ2-3	TGTGCCAGCAGTGATCTCCAGCGGGGCTTCACAGATACGCAGTATTTT	CASSDLQRGFTDTQYF
NA	TRBV11-2	TRBD2	TRBJ2-4	TGTGCCAGCTCGGGACTAGCTAAAAACATTCAGTACTTC	CASSGLAKNIQYF
NA	TRBV5-1	NA	TRBJ2-2	TGCGCCAGCAGCCCGTACCGCACCGGGGAGCTGTTTTTT	CASSPYRTGELFF
NA	TRBV6-6	NA	TRBJ2-7	TGTGCCAGCAGTATAAGGGGCGGCGTGTACGAGCAGTACTTC	CASSIRGGVYEQYF
NA	TRBV28	TRBD1	TRBJ1-6	TGTGCCAGCAGACAACAGGGGAATTCACCCCTCCACTTT	CASRQQGNSPLHF
NA	TRBV6-6	NA	TRBJ2-5	TGTGCCAGCAGTTACTCCGGCGGCCAAGAGACCCAGTACTTC	CASSYSGGQETQYF
NA	TRBV7-2	TRBD2	TRBJ2-7	TGTGCCAGCAGCTTAAGAGCGGGGTTTCCCTACGAGCAGTACTTC	CASSLRAGFPYEQYF
NA	TRBV19	TRBD1	TRBJ2-7	TGTGCCAGTGAAGAGACAGGGTCGGACGAGCAGTACTTC	CASEETGSDEQYF